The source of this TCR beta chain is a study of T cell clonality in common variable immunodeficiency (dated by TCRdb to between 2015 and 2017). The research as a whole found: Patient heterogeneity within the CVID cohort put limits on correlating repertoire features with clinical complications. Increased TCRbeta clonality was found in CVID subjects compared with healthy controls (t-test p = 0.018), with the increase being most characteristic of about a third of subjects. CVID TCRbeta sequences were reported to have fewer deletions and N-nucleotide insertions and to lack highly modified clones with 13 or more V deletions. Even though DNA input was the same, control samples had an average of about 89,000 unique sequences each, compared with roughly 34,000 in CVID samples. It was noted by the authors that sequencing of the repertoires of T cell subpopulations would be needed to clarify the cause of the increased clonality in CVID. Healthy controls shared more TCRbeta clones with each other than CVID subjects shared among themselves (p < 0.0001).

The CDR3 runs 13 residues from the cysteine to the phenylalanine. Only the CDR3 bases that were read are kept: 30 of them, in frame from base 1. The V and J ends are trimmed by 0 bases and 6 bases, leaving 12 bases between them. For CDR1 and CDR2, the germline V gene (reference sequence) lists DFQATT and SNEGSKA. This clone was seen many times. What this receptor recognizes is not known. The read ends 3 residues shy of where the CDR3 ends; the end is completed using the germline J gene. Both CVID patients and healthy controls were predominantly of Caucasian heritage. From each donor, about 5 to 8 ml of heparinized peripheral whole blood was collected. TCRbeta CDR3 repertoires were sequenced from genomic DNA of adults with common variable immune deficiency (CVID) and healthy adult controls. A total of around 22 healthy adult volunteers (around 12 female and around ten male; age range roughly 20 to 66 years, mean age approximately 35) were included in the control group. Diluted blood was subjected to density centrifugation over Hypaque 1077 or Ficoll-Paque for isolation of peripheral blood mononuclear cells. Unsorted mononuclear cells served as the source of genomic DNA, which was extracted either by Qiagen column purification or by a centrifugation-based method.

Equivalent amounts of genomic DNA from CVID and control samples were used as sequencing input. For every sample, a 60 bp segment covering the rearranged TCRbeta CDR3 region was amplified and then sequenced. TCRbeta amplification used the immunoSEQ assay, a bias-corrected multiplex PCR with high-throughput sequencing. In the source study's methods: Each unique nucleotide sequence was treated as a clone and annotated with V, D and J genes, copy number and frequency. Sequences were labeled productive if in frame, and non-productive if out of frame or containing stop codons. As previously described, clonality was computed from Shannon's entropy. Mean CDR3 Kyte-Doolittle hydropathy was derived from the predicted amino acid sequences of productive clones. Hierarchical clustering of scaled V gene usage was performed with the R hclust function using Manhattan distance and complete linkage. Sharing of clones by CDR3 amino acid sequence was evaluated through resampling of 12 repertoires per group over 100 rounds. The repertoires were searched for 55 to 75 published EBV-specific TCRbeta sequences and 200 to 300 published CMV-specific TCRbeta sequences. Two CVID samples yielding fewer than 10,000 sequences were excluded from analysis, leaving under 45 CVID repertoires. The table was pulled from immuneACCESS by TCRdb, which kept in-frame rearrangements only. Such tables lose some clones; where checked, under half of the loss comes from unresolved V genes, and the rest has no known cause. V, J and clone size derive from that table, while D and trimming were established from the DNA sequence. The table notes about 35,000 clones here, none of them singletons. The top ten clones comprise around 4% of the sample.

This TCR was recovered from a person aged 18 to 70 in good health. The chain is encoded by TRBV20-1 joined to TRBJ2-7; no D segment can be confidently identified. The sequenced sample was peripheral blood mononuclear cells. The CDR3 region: CSARERRAGEQYF. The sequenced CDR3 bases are TGCAGTGCTAGAGAGCGACGAGCAGGCGAG.